These 9 T cell receptor beta chains originate from one sample sequenced in a study of blood T cell repertoires in COVID-19. Method: immunoSEQ multiplex PCR; TCRdb's copy keeps in-frame clones and lacks some. The sample has around 140,000 clones; 75% to 90% are singletons. The sample consisted of peripheral blood. Receptors were obtained from a man aged 70-80 years who had recovered from COVID-19.

This sequence joins TRBV29-1 and TRBJ2-1; 10 bases align to TRBD1. V lost 4 bases and J lost 7; bases outside the gene matches: 19. The germline V gene encodes CDR1 SQVTM and CDR2 ANQGSEA. CDR3 size: 18 residues. The CDR3 here is CSVVRGKVGTGVRNEQFF. CDR3 nucleotide sequence: TGCAGCGTTGTCAGGGGAAAAGTCGGGACAGGGGTTCGTAATGAGCAGTTCTTC.

This clone was counted between two and nine times. The V call is TRBV7-9, the J call TRBJ2-7, with 8 positions matching TRBD2. The CDR3 covers 14 residues. V was clipped by 6 bases and J by 7 bases; unmatched bases: 11. Germline lookup yields CDR1 SEHNR and CDR2 FQNEAQ (reference sequence). CDR3 in DNA: TGTGCCAGCAGTCGGGAGGGACAAACGCGGGAGCAGTACTTC. Protein product: CASSREGQTREQYF.

The V call is TRBV27, the J call TRBJ1-5, with 8 nucleotides matching TRBD1. Germline V CDR1 and CDR2: MNHEY, SMNVEV (reference sequence). CDR3 length equals 14 residues. V lost 5 bases, J lost 6 bases, and 6 bases stayed unmatched. The CDR3 here is CASSRTGKVQPQHF. The CDR3 nucleotides are TGTGCCAGCAGTAGGACAGGGAAAGTTCAGCCCCAGCATTTT.

This clone appeared a single time. This rearrangement joins TRBV5-4 to TRBJ2-7; D gene uncertain. This CDR3 comprises 13 residues. Germline V gives CDR1 SGHNT, CDR2 YYREEE (reference sequence). V was pared by 4 bases and J by 0 bases, with 8 bases between. The DNA of the CDR3 is TGTGCCAGCAGCCACAGTAGCTCCTACGAGCAGTACTTC. It codes for CASSHSSSYEQYF.

This clone was seen a few times. The chain couples TRBV10-3 to TRBJ1-6; weak D call: TRBD1 (5 bases). The CDR3 totals 14 residues. Germline V gene sequence: CDR1 ENHRY, CDR2 SYGVKD. V lost 9 bases, J lost 4 bases, and 13 bases lay in between. In DNA, the CDR3 is TGTGCCATAAAGGACGGGGGGTATAATTCACCCCTCCACTTT. This gives the protein CAIKDGGYNSPLHF.

This clone was seen a single time. CDR3 residues: CASSPGGALAGVGEQYF. The DNA of the CDR3 is TGCGCCAGCAGCCCCGGGGGAGCGCTAGCGGGAGTGGGAGAGCAGTACTTC. The chain combines TRBV5-1 with TRBJ2-7; TRBD2 aligns across 10 bases. Germline assignment: CDR1 SGHRS and CDR2 YFSETQ. J gave up 7 bases and V 4 bases, and 17 bases lay outside the gene matches. The length of the CDR3 is 17 residues. The full variable domain, rest sourced from reference TRBV5-1 and TRBJ2-7, is KAGVTQTPRYLIKTRGQQVTLSCSPISGHRSVSWYQQTPGQGLQFLFEYFSETQRNKGNFPGRFSGRQFSNSRSEMNVSTLELGDSALYLCASSPGGALAGVGEQYFGPGTRLTVT.

This clone was observed a handful of times. The chain joins TRBV7-9 to TRBJ1-1; the match to TRBD1 covers 8 bases. This CDR3 is built from 14 residues. V lost 5 bases to trimming and J lost 4 bases; unmatched junction nucleotides: 6. CDR1 SEHNR and CDR2 FQNEAQ come from the germline V gene (reference sequence). This CDR3 is CASSPQGAPTEAFF. Here the CDR3 DNA reads TGTGCCAGCAGCCCCCAGGGGGCGCCCACTGAAGCTTTCTTT.

This clone was detected a few times. The genes are TRBV5-1 and TRBJ2-3; 7 positions match TRBD2. Per germline, CDR1 SGHRS and CDR2 YFSETQ. The CDR3 has 15 amino acids. V lost 0 bases to trimming and J lost 0 bases; unmatched junction nucleotides: 1. The CDR3 spells CASSLASGSTDTQYF. The CDR3 coding sequence is TGCGCCAGCAGCTTGGCTAGCGGTAGCACAGATACGCAGTATTTT. Full variable domain (remainder filled in from reference TRBV5-1 and TRBJ2-3): KAGVTQTPRYLIKTRGQQVTLSCSPISGHRSVSWYQQTPGQGLQFLFEYFSETQRNKGNFPGRFSGRQFSNSRSEMNVSTLELGDSALYLCASSLASGSTDTQYFGPGTRLTVL.

The gene calls are TRBV7-3 and TRBJ2-5; D might be TRBD2 (5 bases). From germline, CDR1 is SGHTA and CDR2 FQGTGA. V was cut by 4 bases and J by 2 bases, with 8 bases left in between. This CDR3 has 13 residues. CDR3 protein: CASSSSGQETQYF. CDR3 nucleotides: TGTGCCAGCAGCTCCTCGGGGCAAGAGACCCAGTACTTC.